One and the same sample provided the 30 T cell receptor beta chains below, sequenced in a study of blood T cell repertoires in COVID-19. Clones were read by immunoSEQ multiplex PCR, and TCRdb kept only the in-frame ones, dropping some. Of 430,000 or so clones listed, 70% to 90% were seen once; the top ten hold 1.8%. Specimen: PBMCs or T cells enriched from blood (not recorded which). These receptors all come from a woman in her thirties or forties who had recovered from COVID-19.

V gene TRBV5-4 combines with J gene TRBJ1-4, with TRBD1 identical over 8 bases. Germline V gives CDR1 SGHNT, CDR2 YYREEE (reference sequence). This CDR3 contains 18 residues. V lost 3 bases, J lost 3 bases, and 13 bases stayed unmatched. Here the CDR3 reads CASSYVNQGAEANEKLFF. The CDR3 DNA sequence: TGTGCCAGCAGCTATGTGAATCAGGGGGCCGAGGCTAATGAAAAACTGTTTTTT. The whole variable domain, filled in from reference TRBV5-4 and TRBJ1-4, reads ETGVTQSPTHLIKTRGQQVTLRCSSQSGHNTVSWYQQALGQGPQFIFQYYREEENGRGNFPPRFSGLQFPNYSSELNVNALELDDSALYLCASSYVNQGAEANEKLFFGSGTQLSVL.

The count of this clone is one. The gene calls are TRBV9 and TRBJ1-3, with 7 nucleotides matching TRBD1. The CDR3 extends over 17 amino acids. The trim removed 4 bases at V and 0 bases at J, leaving 10 bases unmatched. Per the germline V gene, CDR1 is SGDLS and CDR2 is YYNGEE. CDR3 coding DNA: TGTGCCAGCAGCCCGCACCAGACAGGGTCCTCTGGAAACACCATATATTTT. The encoded protein is CASSPHQTGSSGNTIYF.

This chain uses TRBV18 with TRBJ2-2; 7 positions agree with TRBD1. The V gene's germline CDR1 is KGHSH and CDR2 LQKENI. The CDR3 is 17 amino acids. The J segment lost 1 base and the V segment lost 3 bases, leaving 8 bases of the junction unmatched. As DNA, the CDR3 is TGTGCCAGCTCACCCCTCGGCGCAGGGGGGAACACCGGGGAGCTGTTTTTT. Its translation: CASSPLGAGGNTGELFF.

The V call is TRBV19, the J call TRBJ1-3; D is unresolved. This CDR3 contains 14 residues. The germline V gene has CDR1 LNHDA and CDR2 SQIVND (reference sequence). Trimming removed 1 base from V and 2 bases from J, with 6 bases in between. The CDR3 DNA reads TGTGCCAGTAGTATAGTAGGAGCTGGAAACACCATATATTTT. The encoded protein is CASSIVGAGNTIYF.

The V call is TRBV5-1, the J call TRBJ1-2, with TRBD1 matching over 10 bases. This CDR3 has 15 residues. The germline V gene has CDR1 SGHRS and CDR2 YFSETQ. V trimming: 4 bases; J trimming: 4 bases; junction bases outside the gene matches: 7. CDR3 in DNA: TGCGCCAGCAGCCCTGGACAGGGGGAGGCCTATGGCTACACCTTC. It yields the protein CASSPGQGEAYGYTF.

This chain links TRBV4-3 with TRBJ2-1, with D possibly TRBD2 on 5 matching bases. CDR1 is LGHNA and CDR2 is YSLEER in the germline V gene. The CDR3 is 16 residues long. Trimming left V 0 bases short and J 1 base short, with 10 bases between. CDR3 sequence (DNA): TGCGCCAGCAGCCAAGATCAGGACTGGTCCTACAATGAGCAGTTCTTC. Amino acids: CASSQDQDWSYNEQFF.

The V gene is TRBV7-2, the J gene TRBJ1-6; perhaps TRBD1 as D (6 bases). V lost 3 bases and J 9 bases, leaving 12 bases between the germline ends. CDR3 size: 14 residues. Germline lookup yields CDR1 SGHTA and CDR2 FQGNSA. The CDR3 coding sequence is TGTGCCAGCAGCTTTGGGGGCGCCAGTTCACCCCTCCACTTT. Its protein is CASSFGGASSPLHF.

In DNA, the CDR3 is TGTGCCAGCAGCGGGGACACAACCACCGAAGCTTTCTTT. Its protein product is CASSGDTTTEAFF. The gene calls are TRBV12-3 or TRBV12-4 and TRBJ1-1; D is perhaps TRBD1 (6 bases). The CDR3 has 13 residues. Trimming shortened V by 6 bases and J by 8 bases, and 16 bases separated the two germline ends.

This sequence joins TRBV7-9 and TRBJ1-5; 8 nucleotides align to TRBD1. Unmatched junction bases numbered 8, after V lost 1 base and J lost 3 bases. This CDR3 spans 17 amino acids. Germline V gene data show CDR1 as SEHNR and CDR2 as FQNEAQ (reference sequence). CDR3 bases: TGTGCCAGCAGCTTAGGTCAGGGGGCGTATGACAATCAGCCCCAGCATTTT. Its translation is CASSLGQGAYDNQPQHF.

This chain joins TRBV7-2 and TRBJ2-1; 8 bases are a match to TRBD2. The V gene end was trimmed by 1 base and the J gene end by 5 bases; junction bases not matched to a gene: 4. This CDR3 comprises 15 residues. From germline, CDR1 is SGHTA and CDR2 FQGNSA. This chain's CDR3 is CASSLVAGPDNEQFF. As DNA, the CDR3 is TGTGCCAGCAGCTTAGTAGCGGGACCGGACAATGAGCAGTTCTTC.

This clone has more than one count but fewer than ten. The chain couples TRBV27 to TRBJ2-2; 7 nucleotides match TRBD2. Looked up from germline, CDR1 is MNHEY and CDR2 is SMNVEV (reference sequence). The V gene end was trimmed by 7 bases and the J gene end by 6 bases; junction bases not matched to a gene: 11. This CDR3 contains 15 residues. The CDR3 here is CASTWGGSIAGELFF. For the CDR3, the DNA is TGTGCCAGCACCTGGGGCGGGAGTATTGCCGGGGAGCTGTTTTTT.

The rearrangement links TRBV2 to TRBJ1-1, with 9 bases matching TRBD1. Germline V gene data show CDR1 as SNHLY and CDR2 as FYNNEI. V was pared by 5 bases and J by 4 bases, with 8 bases of the junction left unmatched. This CDR3 is built from 15 residues. CDR3 coding DNA: TGTGCCAGCAGTCTTCAAGGGACAGGGACCACTGAAGCTTTCTTT. Translating gives CASSLQGTGTTEAFF.

This chain links TRBV7-2 with TRBJ1-3; D gene uncertain. Germline values: CDR1 SGHTA, CDR2 FQGNSA. V shed 4 bases and J shed 0 bases, with 10 bases lying between them. CDR3 length equals 15 residues. CDR3 DNA: TGTGCCAGCAGCTCGACTCCCTACTCTGGAAACACCATATATTTT. Translated, it gives CASSSTPYSGNTIYF.

In this sample, this clone turned up a few times. The genes are TRBV9 and TRBJ2-1, with D maybe TRBD1 (5 bases). V shed 1 base and J shed 8 bases, with 7 bases lying between them. Germline CDR1 and CDR2: SGDLS and YYNGEE. The CDR3 extends over 12 amino acids. The CDR3 reads CASSVWGYEQFF. CDR3 DNA: TGTGCCAGCAGCGTATGGGGCTATGAGCAGTTCTTC. Full variable domain (missing parts from reference TRBV9 and TRBJ2-1): DSGVTQTPKHLITATGQRVTLRCSPRSGDLSVYWYQQSLDQGLQFLIQYYNGEERAKGNILERFSAQQFPDLHSELNLSSLELGDSALYFCASSVWGYEQFFGPGTRLTVL.

The gene calls are TRBV29-1 and TRBJ2-1, with 8 positions matching TRBD2. V lost 7 bases to trimming and J lost 10 bases; unmatched junction nucleotides: 21. The CDR3 spans 16 residues. Germline CDR1 is SQVTM and CDR2 is ANQGSEA. The CDR3 region has the DNA TGCAGCGGCCGGGGGGGGCTCAGCGGCCCCTTTACGGAGCAGTTCTTC. Protein: CSGRGGLSGPFTEQFF.

The chain links TRBV2 to TRBJ2-5; D is uncertain. From germline, CDR1 is SNHLY and CDR2 FYNNEI. CDR3 length equals 12 residues. V gave up 2 bases and J gave up 6 bases, with 7 bases separating them. DNA for the CDR3: TGTGCCAGCAGTGAACAATTCCAGACCCAGTACTTC. Translation: CASSEQFQTQYF.

This clone is a singleton in its sample. The chain recombines TRBV7-8 with TRBJ1-1; TRBD1 might be the D (5 bases). Trimming cost V 5 bases and J 5 bases, with 27 bases left between them. CDR1 is SGHVS, CDR2 FQNEAQ, per germline. CDR3 size: 18 residues. As DNA, the CDR3 is TGTGCCAGCAGCCCGGGGGTGGACATACTCGGCCCGGGGACTGAAGCTTTCTTT. Protein sequence: CASSPGVDILGPGTEAFF.

This rearrangement joins TRBV28 to TRBJ2-1, with D maybe TRBD2 (5 bases). The CDR3 covers 15 residues. Germline CDR1 is MDHEN and CDR2 is SYDVKM. Between the trimmed V and J ends, which lost 6 bases and 0 bases, there was a span of 12 bases. CDR3 region: CASRLQGSSYNEQFF. The DNA of the CDR3 is TGTGCCAGCAGATTACAAGGGAGCTCCTACAATGAGCAGTTCTTC.

CDR3 in DNA: TGCGCCAGCAGTGAGGGGTTGGTAGCGGGCCCCCAAGAGACCCAGTACTTC. Translating it yields CASSEGLVAGPQETQYF. The V and J genes are TRBV10-1 and TRBJ2-5; the match to TRBD2 covers 7 bases. The germline CDR1 and CDR2 sequences are WNHNN and SYGVQD (reference sequence). The CDR3 spans 17 residues. J gave up 1 base and V 2 bases, and 10 bases lay outside the gene matches.

As concerns this clone: The junction differs from germline at one of its ends, possibly a read error. The CDR3 here is CASSEERLAGKQETQYF. The DNA for the CDR3 is TGTGCCAGCAGCGAAGAAAGACTAGCGGGAAAGCAAGAGACCCAGTACTTC. The chain has TRBV3-1 (or the pseudogene TRBV3-2) and TRBJ2-5; 11 bases are shared with TRBD2. The V gene's germline CDR1 is LGHDT and CDR2 YNNKEL (reference sequence). This CDR3 comprises 17 residues.

The rearrangement uses TRBV5-5 and TRBJ2-7; no firm D call. Deletions cut 3 bases from V and 3 bases from J, with 16 bases between. This CDR3 region has 15 residues. Germline V gene lookup returns CDR1 SGHKS and CDR2 YYEKEE (reference sequence). The CDR3 DNA sequence: TGTGCCAGCAGCTCCTCTCCGCAGGCCATCTACGAGCAGTACTTC. Translating gives CASSSSPQAIYEQYF.

V gene TRBV19 combines with J gene TRBJ1-5; 9 nucleotides align to TRBD1. The V segment lost 4 bases and the J segment 4 bases; nucleotides outside the gene matches: 5. CDR3 length equals 15 residues. Germline V gene sequence: CDR1 LNHDA, CDR2 SQIVND (reference sequence). CDR3 DNA: TGTGCCAGTAGTACCACAGGGGGCAAGAATCAGCCCCAGCATTTT. This translates into CASSTTGGKNQPQHF.

The chain employs TRBV3-1 (or the pseudogene TRBV3-2) and TRBJ1-5; D uncertain. Germline values: CDR1 LGHDT, CDR2 YNNKEL (reference sequence). V was trimmed by 4 bases and J by 5 bases, leaving 9 bases between them. The CDR3 is made up of 13 amino acids. As DNA, the CDR3 is TGTGCCAGCAGCCTGATGTCGGATCAGCCCCAGCATTTT. Translated, it gives CASSLMSDQPQHF.

In this sample, this clone turned up a few times. The rearrangement links TRBV30 to TRBJ1-5; 7 nucleotides agree with TRBD1. The CDR3 is 14 amino acids. Per the germline V gene, CDR1 is GTSNPN and CDR2 is SVGIG (reference sequence). The V segment lost 0 bases and the J segment 6 bases; nucleotides outside the gene matches: 5. The CDR3, as DNA: TGTGCCTGGAGTGTACGGCAGGGGGGTCAGCCCCAGCATTTT. As protein: CAWSVRQGGQPQHF.

The chain combines TRBV4-3 with TRBJ2-2; D is unclear. Looked up from germline, CDR1 is LGHNA and CDR2 is YSLEER. The CDR3 runs to 15 residues. Trimming stripped 4 bases from V and 0 bases from J, with 9 bases between. The CDR3: CASSLGVANTGELFF. The CDR3 DNA sequence: TGCGCCAGCAGCCTCGGAGTAGCGAACACCGGGGAGCTGTTTTTT.

The chain recombines TRBV7-2 with TRBJ1-1, with 8 bases identical to TRBD1. The junction had 6 bases not matched to a gene; V was cut back by 4 bases and J by 2 bases. The CDR3 has 15 residues. Germline V gene lookup returns CDR1 SGHTA and CDR2 FQGNSA. The CDR3 coding sequence is TGTGCCAGCAGCTCCCAGGGGGCAGGAAACACTGAAGCTTTCTTT. This encodes CASSSQGAGNTEAFF. Full variable domain (outside the CDR3, taken from reference TRBV7-2 and TRBJ1-1): GAGVSQSPSNKVTEKGKDVELRCDPISGHTALYWYRQSLGQGLEFLIYFQGNSAPDKSGLPSDRFSAERTGGSVSTLTIQRTQQEDSAVYLCASSSQGAGNTEAFFGQGTRLTVV.

The chain joins TRBV7-2 to TRBJ1-3, with a tentative D call TRBD1 (5 bases). The CDR3 runs 14 residues. Trimming took off 3 bases at V and 4 bases at J, with 10 bases between the two ends. In germline, CDR1 is SGHTA, CDR2 FQGNSA. CDR3 region: CASSFSGIGNTIYF. CDR3 DNA: TGTGCCAGCAGCTTCTCAGGGATCGGAAACACCATATATTTT.

Points on this clone: Additional DNA sequences in this sample encode the identical CDR3. This sequence joins TRBV11-2 and TRBJ2-1; 8 nucleotides agree with TRBD2. Germline V gene sequence: CDR1 SGHAT, CDR2 FQNNGV. V gave up 0 bases and J gave up 7 bases; unmatched junction bases: 5. The CDR3 length is 15 residues. CDR3 bases: TGTGCCAGCAGCTTAGATGGCGGGAGGAGAAATGAGCAGTTCTTC. Its translation is CASSLDGGRRNEQFF.

The CDR3: CASGPRGIENTEAFF. CDR3 nucleotides: TGTGCTAGTGGGCCTAGGGGGATTGAGAACACTGAAGCTTTCTTT. The chain links TRBV12-5 to TRBJ1-1; a weak D match, TRBD1 (6 bases). This CDR3 has 15 amino acids. Trimming removed 6 bases from V and 1 base from J, with 15 bases in between. In germline, CDR1 is LGHNT, CDR2 FRNRAP.

V is TRBV5-6 and J is TRBJ2-2; 9 bases map to TRBD1. Per germline, CDR1 SGHDT and CDR2 YYEEEE. The CDR3 consists of 17 residues. V shed 5 bases and J 6 bases; nucleotides not matched to a gene: 14. This CDR3 is CASSLLGGQGLSGELFF. The CDR3 nucleotides are TGTGCCAGCAGTTTGCTCGGGGGACAGGGTCTCTCCGGGGAGCTGTTTTTT.